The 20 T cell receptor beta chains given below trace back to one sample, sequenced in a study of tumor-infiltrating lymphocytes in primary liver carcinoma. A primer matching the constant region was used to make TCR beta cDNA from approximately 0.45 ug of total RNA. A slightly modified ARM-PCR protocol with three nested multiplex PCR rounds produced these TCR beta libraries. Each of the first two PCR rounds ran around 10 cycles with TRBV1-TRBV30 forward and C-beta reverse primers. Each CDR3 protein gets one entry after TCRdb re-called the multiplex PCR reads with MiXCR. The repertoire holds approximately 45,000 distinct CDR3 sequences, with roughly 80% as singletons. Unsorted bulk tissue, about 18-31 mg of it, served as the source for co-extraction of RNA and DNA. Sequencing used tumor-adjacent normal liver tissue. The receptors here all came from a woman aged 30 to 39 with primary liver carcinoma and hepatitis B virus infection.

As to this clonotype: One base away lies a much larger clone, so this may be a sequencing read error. CDR3 protein: CASTLGVNEQFF. The DNA for the CDR3 is TGTGCCAGCACCTTAGGGGTAAATGAGCAGTTCTTC. V usage is TRBV7-9 and J usage is TRBJ2-1; tentatively, D is TRBD1 (5 bases). Germline-derived CDR1 and CDR2 are SEHNR and FQNEAQ (reference sequence). This CDR3 contains 12 residues.

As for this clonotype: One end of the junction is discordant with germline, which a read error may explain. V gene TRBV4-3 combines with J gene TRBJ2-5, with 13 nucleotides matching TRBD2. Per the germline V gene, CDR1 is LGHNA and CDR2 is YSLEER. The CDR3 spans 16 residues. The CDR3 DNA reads TGCGCCCGCAGCCAAGCGACTAGCGGGAGGTCGGAGACCCAGTACTTC. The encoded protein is CARSQATSGRSETQYF.

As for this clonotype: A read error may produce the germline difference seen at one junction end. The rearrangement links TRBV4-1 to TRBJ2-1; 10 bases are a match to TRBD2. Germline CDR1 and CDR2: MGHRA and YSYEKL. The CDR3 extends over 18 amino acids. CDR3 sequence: CASSQGTTSGRVFNEQFF. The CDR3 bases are TGCGCAAGCAGCCAAGGCACTACCAGCGGGAGGGTATTCAATGAGCAGTTCTTC.

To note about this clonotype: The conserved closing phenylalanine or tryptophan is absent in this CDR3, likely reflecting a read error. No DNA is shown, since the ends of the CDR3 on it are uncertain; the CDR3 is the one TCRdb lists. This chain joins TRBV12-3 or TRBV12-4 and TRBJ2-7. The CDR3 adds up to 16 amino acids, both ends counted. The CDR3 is CASSLGLAAQTYEQYY.

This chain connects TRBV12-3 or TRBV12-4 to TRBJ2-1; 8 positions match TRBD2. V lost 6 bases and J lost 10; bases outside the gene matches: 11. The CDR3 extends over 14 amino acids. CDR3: CASSVGLVGVEQFF. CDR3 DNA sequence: TGTGCCAGCAGCGTGGGACTAGTGGGAGTGGAGCAGTTCTTC.

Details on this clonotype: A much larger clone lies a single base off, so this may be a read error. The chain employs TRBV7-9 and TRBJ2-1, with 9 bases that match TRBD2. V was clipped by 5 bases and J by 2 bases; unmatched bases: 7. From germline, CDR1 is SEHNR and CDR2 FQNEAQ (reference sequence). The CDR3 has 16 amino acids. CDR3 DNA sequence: TGTGCCAGCAGCGGGGATGGCGGGAGGGCCTACAATGAGCAGTTCTTC. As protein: CASSGDGGRAYNEQFF.

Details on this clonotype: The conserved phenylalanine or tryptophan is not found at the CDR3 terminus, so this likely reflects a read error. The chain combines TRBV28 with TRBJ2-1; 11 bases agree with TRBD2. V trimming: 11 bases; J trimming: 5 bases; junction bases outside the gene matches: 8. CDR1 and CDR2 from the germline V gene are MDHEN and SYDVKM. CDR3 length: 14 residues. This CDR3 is CAYRGTSGDNEQFL. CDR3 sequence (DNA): TGTGCCTACAGGGGGACTAGCGGCGACAATGAGCAGTTCTTA.

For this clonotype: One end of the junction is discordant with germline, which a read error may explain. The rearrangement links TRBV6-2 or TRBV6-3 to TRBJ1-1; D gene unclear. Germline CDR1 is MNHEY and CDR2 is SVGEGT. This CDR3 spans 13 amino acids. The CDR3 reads CVSSYKEDTEAFF. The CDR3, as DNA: TGTGTCAGCAGTTATAAGGAGGACACTGAAGCTTTCTTT.

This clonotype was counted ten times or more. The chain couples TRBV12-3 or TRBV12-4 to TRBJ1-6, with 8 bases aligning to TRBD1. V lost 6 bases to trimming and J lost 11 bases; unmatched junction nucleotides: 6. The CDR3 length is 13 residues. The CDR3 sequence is CASSRQGHPPLHF. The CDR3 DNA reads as TGTGCCAGCAGCCGACAGGGGCATCCACCCCTCCACTTT.

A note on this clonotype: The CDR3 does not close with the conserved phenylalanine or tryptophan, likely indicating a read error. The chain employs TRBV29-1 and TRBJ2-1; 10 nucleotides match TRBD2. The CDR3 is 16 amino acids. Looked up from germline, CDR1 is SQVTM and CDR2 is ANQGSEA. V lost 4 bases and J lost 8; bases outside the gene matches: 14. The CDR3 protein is CSVVFGRGLAIDEQFS. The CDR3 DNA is TGCAGCGTTGTTTTCGGCAGGGGACTAGCGATCGATGAGCAGTTCTCC.

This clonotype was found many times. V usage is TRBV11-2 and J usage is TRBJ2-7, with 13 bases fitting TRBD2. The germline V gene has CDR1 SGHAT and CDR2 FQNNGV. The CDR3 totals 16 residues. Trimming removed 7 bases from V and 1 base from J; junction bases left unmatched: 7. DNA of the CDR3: TGTGCCAGCAACTCTCAGACTAGCGGGAGGTCCTACGAGCAGTACTTC. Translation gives CASNSQTSGRSYEQYF.

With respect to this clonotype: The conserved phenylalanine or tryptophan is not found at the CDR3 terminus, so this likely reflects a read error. The CDR3 region is CASSPIPQLNTGELFI. The CDR3 DNA is TGTGCCAGCAGCCCCATTCCCCAATTGAACACCGGGGAGCTGTTTATT. The gene calls are TRBV11-2 and TRBJ2-2; D ambiguous. The CDR3 runs to 16 residues. Trimming took off 5 bases at V and 1 base at J, with 14 bases between the two ends. Germline values: CDR1 SGHAT, CDR2 FQNNGV.

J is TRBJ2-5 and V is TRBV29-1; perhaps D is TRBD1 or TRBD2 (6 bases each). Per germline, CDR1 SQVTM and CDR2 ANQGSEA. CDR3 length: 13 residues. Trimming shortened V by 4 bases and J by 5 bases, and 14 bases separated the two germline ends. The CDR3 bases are TGCAGCGTTGGGGTCGGGGGCACGGAGACCCAGTACTTC. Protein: CSVGVGGTETQYF.

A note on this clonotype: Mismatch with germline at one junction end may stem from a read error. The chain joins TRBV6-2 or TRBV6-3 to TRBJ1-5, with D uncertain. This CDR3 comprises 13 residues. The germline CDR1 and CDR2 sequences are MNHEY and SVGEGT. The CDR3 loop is CSSSYCDNQPQHF. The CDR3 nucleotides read TGTTCCAGCAGTTACTGTGACAATCAGCCCCAGCATTTT.

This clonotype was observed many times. As DNA, the CDR3 is TGTGCCACCAGCGGGACAGCCGGGGAGACCCAGTACTTC. Its translation: CATSGTAGETQYF. The chain is built from TRBV24-1 and TRBJ2-5, with 7 bases identical to TRBD1. CDR3 size: 13 residues. V dropped 7 bases and J dropped 5; count of bases not matched to a gene: 6. Germline values: CDR1 KGHDR, CDR2 SFDVKD.

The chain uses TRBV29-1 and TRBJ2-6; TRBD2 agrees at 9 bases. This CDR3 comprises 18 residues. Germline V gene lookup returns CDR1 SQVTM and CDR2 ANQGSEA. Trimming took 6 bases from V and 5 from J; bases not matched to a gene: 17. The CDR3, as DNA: TGCAGCGTGCAAAGGCAGCCTAGCGGGACTTTCTGGGCCAACGTCCTGACTTTC. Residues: CSVQRQPSGTFWANVLTF.

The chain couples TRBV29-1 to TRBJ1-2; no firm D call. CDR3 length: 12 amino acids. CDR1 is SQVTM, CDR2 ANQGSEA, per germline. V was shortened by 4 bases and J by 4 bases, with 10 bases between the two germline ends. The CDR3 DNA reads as TGCAGCGTTGGCACAGACGTCTATGGCTACACCTTC. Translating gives CSVGTDVYGYTF.

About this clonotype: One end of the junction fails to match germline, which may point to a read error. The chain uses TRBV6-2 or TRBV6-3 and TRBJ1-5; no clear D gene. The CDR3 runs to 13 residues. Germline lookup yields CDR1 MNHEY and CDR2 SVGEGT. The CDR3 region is CAISYRDSEPQHF. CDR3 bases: TGTGCCATCAGTTATCGGGATAGTGAGCCCCAGCATTTT.

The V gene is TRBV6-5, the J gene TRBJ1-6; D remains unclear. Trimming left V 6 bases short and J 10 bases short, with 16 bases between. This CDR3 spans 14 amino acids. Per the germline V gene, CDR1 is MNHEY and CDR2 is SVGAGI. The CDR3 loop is CASSSGAEHSPLHF. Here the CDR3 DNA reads TGTGCCAGCAGCTCGGGTGCAGAGCACTCACCCCTCCACTTT.

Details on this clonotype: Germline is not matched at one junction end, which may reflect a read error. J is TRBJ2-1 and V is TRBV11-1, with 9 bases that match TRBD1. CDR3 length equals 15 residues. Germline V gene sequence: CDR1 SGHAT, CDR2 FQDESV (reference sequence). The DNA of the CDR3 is TGTGCCACCGGCTTGGGACAGGGCGCTCACAATGAGCAGCTCTTC. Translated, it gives CATGLGQGAHNEQLF.